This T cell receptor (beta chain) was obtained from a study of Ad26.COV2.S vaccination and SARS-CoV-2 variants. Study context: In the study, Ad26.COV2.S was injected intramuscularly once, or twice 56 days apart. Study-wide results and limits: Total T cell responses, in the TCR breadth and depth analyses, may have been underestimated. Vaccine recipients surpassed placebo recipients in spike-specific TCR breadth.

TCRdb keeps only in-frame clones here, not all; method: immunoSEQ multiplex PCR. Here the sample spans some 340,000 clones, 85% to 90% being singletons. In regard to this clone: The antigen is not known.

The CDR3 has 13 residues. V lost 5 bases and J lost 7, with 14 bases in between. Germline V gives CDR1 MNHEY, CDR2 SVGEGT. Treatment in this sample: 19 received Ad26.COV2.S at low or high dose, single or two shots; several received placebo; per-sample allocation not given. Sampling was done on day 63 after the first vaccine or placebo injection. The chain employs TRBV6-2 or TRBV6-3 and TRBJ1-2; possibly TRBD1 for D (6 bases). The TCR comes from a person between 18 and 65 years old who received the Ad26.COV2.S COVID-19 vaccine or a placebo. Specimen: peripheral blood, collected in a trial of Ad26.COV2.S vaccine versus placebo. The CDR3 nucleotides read TGTGCCAGCAGTCGGGACACCCGTCTTGGCTACACCTTC. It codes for CASSRDTRLGYTF.